This T cell receptor beta chain was found in a study of cytomegalovirus exposure and HLA in healthy donors. Study background: Early released data comprised 80 million to 100 million unique TCRs from HLA-typed donors. General observations from the study: Sequencing depth roughly uniform across donors was assumed in presence/absence analyses.

Both 60 Vbeta primers and 13 Jbeta primers went into the PCR. Profiling relied on immunoSEQ multiplex PCR, and the TCRdb table lists in-frame clones only, not all of them. The table has some 90,000 clones, around 81% seen once. V was clipped by 2 bases and J by 9 bases, with 8 bases between them. The CDR3 consists of 12 residues. Germline values: CDR1 MNHEY, CDR2 SVGAGI. This clone was detected a few times. The target antigen is unknown. This clonotype was obtained from a woman aged 65 to 85 in good health and CMV-seropositive. The chain combines TRBV6-5 with TRBJ1-5; D remains ambiguous. Sequencing input: PBMCs. The CDR3 coding sequence is TGTGCCAGCAGTTACCCCCCGAGGCCCCAGCATTTT. Its translation is CASSYPPRPQHF.